These T cell receptor beta chains were read from a single sample in a study of T cells after yellow fever vaccination. TCRdb processed the 5' RACE reads anew with MiXCR; each CDR3 protein has one entry. There are nearly 350,000 distinct CDR3 sequences in the sample; roughly 7.5% occur only once, and roughly 18% lies in the top ten. Source: PBMCs, taken 35 to 50 days after the first yellow fever vaccination. The origin of the receptors is a man aged 18 to 30 who received the YFV17D yellow fever vaccine. CDR3s include the opening cysteine and the closing phenylalanine or tryptophan. D genes are given only for firm matches. Clone size is not always given. Where it is, it says once, few, many or a class for expanded clones.

V gene: TRBV10-3; clone size: NA; J gene: TRBJ1-2; D gene: NA; CDR3 DNA: TGTGCCATCAGTGAGTCGGAAGGGGGAGGCTTTGGCTACACCTTC; CDR3 protein: CAISESEGGGFGYTF
V gene: TRBV5-6; clone size: NA; J gene: TRBJ2-7; D gene: TRBD2; CDR3 DNA: TGTGCCAGCAGACCTGGGAGGGGCTACGAGCAGTACTTC; CDR3 protein: CASRPGRGYEQYF
V gene: TRBV2; clone size: NA; J gene: TRBJ2-1; D gene: NA; CDR3 DNA: TGTGCCAGCAGTGAAGACGGCCCCTACAATGAGCAGTTCTTC; CDR3 protein: CASSEDGPYNEQFF
V gene: TRBV23-1; clone size: NA; J gene: TRBJ1-4; D gene: NA; CDR3 DNA: TGCGCCGGAACCCAAGACAGTCGGGGAGAAAAACTGTTTTTT; CDR3 protein: CAGTQDSRGEKLFF
V gene: TRBV11-2; clone size: NA; J gene: TRBJ2-3; D gene: TRBD2; CDR3 DNA: TGTGCCAGCAGCCTCCGCGGGCGGGGGAGTTCAAACACAGATACGCAGTATTTT; CDR3 protein: CASSLRGRGSSNTDTQYF
V gene: TRBV9; clone size: NA; J gene: TRBJ2-5; D gene: TRBD2; CDR3 DNA: TGTGCCAGCAGCGTAGAACTAGCGGGGAACCAAGAGACCCAGTACTTC; CDR3 protein: CASSVELAGNQETQYF
V gene: TRBV28; clone size: many; J gene: TRBJ2-3; D gene: TRBD1; CDR3 DNA: TGTGCCAGCAGTTCCCGACAGGGGCTACAGTATTTT; CDR3 protein: CASSSRQGLQYF
V gene: TRBV4-2; clone size: once; J gene: TRBJ2-7; D gene: NA; CDR3 DNA: TGTGCCAGCAGCCCCGGGCGCCTCTGCGAGCAGTACTTC; CDR3 protein: CASSPGRLCEQYF
V gene: TRBV7-6; clone size: few; J gene: TRBJ1-1; D gene: NA; CDR3 DNA: TGTGCCAGCAGCTTATGGGCCACCAACACTGAAGCTTTCTTT; CDR3 protein: CASSLWATNTEAFF
V gene: TRBV15; clone size: few; J gene: TRBJ2-7; D gene: NA; CDR3 DNA: TGTGCCACCAGCAGAGATCTAGGGGGTTTGGGGTTTTACGAGCAGTACTTC; CDR3 protein: CATSRDLGGLGFYEQYF
V gene: TRBV6-1; clone size: many; J gene: TRBJ1-2; D gene: TRBD1; CDR3 DNA: TGTGCCAGCCACGTGGGGACAGGCCCCTATGGCTACACCTTC; CDR3 protein: CASHVGTGPYGYTF
V gene: TRBV6-2/TRBV6-3; clone size: many; J gene: TRBJ1-2; D gene: TRBD1; CDR3 DNA: TGTGCCAGCAGTTCCGTTCCGGGACAGGGAGACTATGGCTACACCTTC; CDR3 protein: CASSSVPGQGDYGYTF
V gene: TRBV29-1; clone size: NA; J gene: TRBJ1-1; D gene: NA; CDR3 DNA: TGCAGCGTCCACGGGACTGAAGCTTTCTTT; CDR3 protein: CSVHGTEAFF
V gene: TRBV6-5; clone size: few; J gene: TRBJ2-7; D gene: NA; CDR3 DNA: TGTGCCAGCAGTTACTCGGCGGGTTCCTACGAGCAGTACTTC; CDR3 protein: CASSYSAGSYEQYF
V gene: TRBV24-1; clone size: NA; J gene: TRBJ1-5; D gene: NA; CDR3 DNA: TGTGCCACCAGTGACAGGGCCCTCAATCAGCCCCAGCATTTT; CDR3 protein: CATSDRALNQPQHF
V gene: TRBV29-1; clone size: many; J gene: TRBJ2-3; D gene: TRBD2; CDR3 DNA: TGCAGCGTTGAAGTCTGGAGCGGGGGCCAAAGCACAGATACGCAGTATTTT; CDR3 protein: CSVEVWSGGQSTDTQYF
V gene: TRBV5-1; clone size: many; J gene: TRBJ1-5; D gene: NA; CDR3 DNA: TGCGCCAGCAGCATCGACAGGCACCAGCCCCAGCATTTT; CDR3 protein: CASSIDRHQPQHF
V gene: TRBV4-1; clone size: NA; J gene: TRBJ2-3; D gene: NA; CDR3 DNA: TGCGCCAGCAGCCGACAGGTACGGGATACGCAGTATTTT; CDR3 protein: CASSRQVRDTQYF
V gene: TRBV7-9; clone size: NA; J gene: TRBJ2-7; D gene: TRBD1; CDR3 DNA: TGTGCCAGCAAGGAGACAGGGCCGGGCGAGCAGTACTTC; CDR3 protein: CASKETGPGEQYF
V gene: TRBV12-3/TRBV12-4; clone size: NA; J gene: TRBJ2-3; D gene: NA; CDR3 DNA: TGTGCCAGCAGTTTCGGGCTGGGTACGCAGTATTTT; CDR3 protein: CASSFGLGTQYF
V gene: TRBV27; clone size: few; J gene: TRBJ2-1; D gene: NA; CDR3 DNA: TGTGCCAGCCATAACCAGGGGGGGGGCAACAATGAGCAGTTCTTC; CDR3 protein: CASHNQGGGNNEQFF
V gene: TRBV20-1; clone size: NA; J gene: TRBJ2-2; D gene: NA; CDR3 DNA: TGCAGTGCTAGAGATCGGGAGTCAAACACCGGGGAGCTGTTTTTT; CDR3 protein: CSARDRESNTGELFF
V gene: TRBV12-3/TRBV12-4; clone size: few; J gene: TRBJ2-3; D gene: TRBD1; CDR3 DNA: TGTGCCAGCAGTAACAGGGGGCGAGGAACAGATACGCAGTATTTT; CDR3 protein: CASSNRGRGTDTQYF
V gene: TRBV3-1; clone size: NA; J gene: TRBJ1-2; D gene: NA; CDR3 DNA: TGTGCCAGCAGCCAAGAGTCAACGGGCAGACAAGGCTACACCTTC; CDR3 protein: CASSQESTGRQGYTF
V gene: TRBV7-2; clone size: NA; J gene: TRBJ2-7; D gene: NA; CDR3 DNA: TGTGCCAGCAGCACGAGAGTGGGAGAGCAGTACTTC; CDR3 protein: CASSTRVGEQYF
V gene: TRBV7-9; clone size: NA; J gene: TRBJ2-1; D gene: NA; CDR3 DNA: TGTGCCAGCAGGTTAGAGGGGACCCGAGACAATGAGCAGTTCTTC; CDR3 protein: CASRLEGTRDNEQFF
V gene: TRBV4-1; clone size: NA; J gene: TRBJ2-7; D gene: NA; CDR3 DNA: TGCGCCAGCAGCCAAGGGGCGGCCCAGCAGTACTTC; CDR3 protein: CASSQGAAQQYF
V gene: TRBV7-9; clone size: few; J gene: TRBJ2-1; D gene: NA; CDR3 DNA: TGTGCCAGCAGCCCTGGACCTGGGGTTAACTCCTACAATGAGCAGTTCTTC; CDR3 protein: CASSPGPGVNSYNEQFF
V gene: TRBV11-2; clone size: NA; J gene: TRBJ2-1; D gene: TRBD2; CDR3 DNA: TGTGCCAGCAGCTTAGGGAGGCGCGGGGGAAGGTTCGTCGATGAGCAGTTCTTC; CDR3 protein: CASSLGRRGGRFVDEQFF
V gene: TRBV7-2; clone size: NA; J gene: TRBJ1-2; D gene: NA; CDR3 DNA: TGTGCCAGCAGCTTTGACAGGATGTATGGCTACACCTTC; CDR3 protein: CASSFDRMYGYTF
V gene: TRBV7-2; clone size: NA; J gene: TRBJ1-2; D gene: NA; CDR3 DNA: TGTGCCAGCGCCTCACCGCCTATTTATGGCTACACCTTC; CDR3 protein: CASASPPIYGYTF
V gene: TRBV5-1; clone size: many; J gene: TRBJ2-2; D gene: NA; CDR3 DNA: TGCGCCAGCAGAGATAACCGGGACATGCGTTCCGGGGAGCTGTTTTTT; CDR3 protein: CASRDNRDMRSGELFF
V gene: TRBV10-3; clone size: few; J gene: TRBJ2-1; D gene: TRBD2; CDR3 DNA: TGTGCCATCAGAGGGACTAGCGGAAATGAGCAGTTCTTC; CDR3 protein: CAIRGTSGNEQFF
V gene: TRBV5-1; clone size: few; J gene: TRBJ2-7; D gene: NA; CDR3 DNA: TGCGCCAGCAGCTCGGGACCAGGGACCAGCTCCTACGAGCAGTACTTC; CDR3 protein: CASSSGPGTSSYEQYF
V gene: TRBV7-2; clone size: few; J gene: TRBJ2-5; D gene: TRBD2; CDR3 DNA: TGTGCCAGCAGCTTAGGCGTGAATAGCGGGGGGGCGGCCCAGTACTTC; CDR3 protein: CASSLGVNSGGAAQYF
V gene: TRBV28; clone size: few; J gene: TRBJ1-2; D gene: NA; CDR3 DNA: TGTGCCAGCAGTTCCACGAGATCTAACTATGGCTACACCTTC; CDR3 protein: CASSSTRSNYGYTF
V gene: TRBV7-2; clone size: many; J gene: TRBJ2-3; D gene: TRBD2; CDR3 DNA: TGTGCCAGCAGCTTAGTCGCTAGCGGGGGGTACACAGATACGCAGTATTTT; CDR3 protein: CASSLVASGGYTDTQYF
V gene: TRBV20-1; clone size: NA; J gene: TRBJ1-5; D gene: TRBD1; CDR3 DNA: TGCAGTGCTAGAGAGTGGGACAGGGGTAGCAATCAGCCCCAGCATTTT; CDR3 protein: CSAREWDRGSNQPQHF
V gene: TRBV7-2; clone size: few; J gene: TRBJ2-5; D gene: NA; CDR3 DNA: TGTGCCAGCAGCTTAGCGGGGGGAGTTGGGGGGCGGAAGACCCAGTACTTC; CDR3 protein: CASSLAGGVGGRKTQYF
V gene: TRBV12-3/TRBV12-4; clone size: few; J gene: TRBJ1-3; D gene: NA; CDR3 DNA: TGTGCCAGCAGTTTAGGGGAAAACTCTGGAAACACCATATATTTT; CDR3 protein: CASSLGENSGNTIYF
V gene: TRBV9; clone size: few; J gene: TRBJ2-5; D gene: TRBD2; CDR3 DNA: TGTGCCAGCAGCGTAGGCACTAGCGGGGGGGCTGCGGGTCAGGAGACCCAGTACTTC; CDR3 protein: CASSVGTSGGAAGQETQYF
V gene: TRBV12-3/TRBV12-4; clone size: NA; J gene: TRBJ1-3; D gene: NA; CDR3 DNA: TGTGCCAGCAGTTTTGAGGGACGAAACACCATATATTTT; CDR3 protein: CASSFEGRNTIYF
V gene: TRBV5-1; clone size: NA; J gene: TRBJ2-1; D gene: NA; CDR3 DNA: TGCGCCAGCAGGACCGTGGGGTACAGCTCCTACAATGAGCAGTTCTTC; CDR3 protein: CASRTVGYSSYNEQFF
V gene: TRBV5-5; clone size: NA; J gene: TRBJ2-3; D gene: TRBD1; CDR3 DNA: TGTGCCAGCAGCATTCGACAGGGGAGCACAGATACGCAGTATTTT; CDR3 protein: CASSIRQGSTDTQYF
V gene: TRBV5-1; clone size: NA; J gene: TRBJ2-7; D gene: NA; CDR3 DNA: TGCGCCAGCAGCGCCGGGGAGACAGGCTACGAGCAGTACTTC; CDR3 protein: CASSAGETGYEQYF
V gene: TRBV7-8; clone size: few; J gene: TRBJ1-2; D gene: TRBD1; CDR3 DNA: TGTGCCAGCAGCTTAGCTACCCCCGGACAGGGGGCGGAAGGCTACACCTTC; CDR3 protein: CASSLATPGQGAEGYTF
V gene: TRBV7-8; clone size: many; J gene: TRBJ1-5; D gene: NA; CDR3 DNA: TGTGCCAGCAGCTTATGGGGGAATCAGCCCCAGCATTTT; CDR3 protein: CASSLWGNQPQHF
V gene: TRBV30; clone size: few; J gene: TRBJ1-1; D gene: TRBD1; CDR3 DNA: TGTGCCTGGAGTGCCTGGGACAGGGAGCCGGCTGCTGAAGCTTTCTTT; CDR3 protein: CAWSAWDREPAAEAFF
V gene: TRBV18; clone size: NA; J gene: TRBJ2-3; D gene: NA; CDR3 DNA: TGTGCCAGCTCACCAAGGGACACGTCAGATACGCAGTATTTT; CDR3 protein: CASSPRDTSDTQYF